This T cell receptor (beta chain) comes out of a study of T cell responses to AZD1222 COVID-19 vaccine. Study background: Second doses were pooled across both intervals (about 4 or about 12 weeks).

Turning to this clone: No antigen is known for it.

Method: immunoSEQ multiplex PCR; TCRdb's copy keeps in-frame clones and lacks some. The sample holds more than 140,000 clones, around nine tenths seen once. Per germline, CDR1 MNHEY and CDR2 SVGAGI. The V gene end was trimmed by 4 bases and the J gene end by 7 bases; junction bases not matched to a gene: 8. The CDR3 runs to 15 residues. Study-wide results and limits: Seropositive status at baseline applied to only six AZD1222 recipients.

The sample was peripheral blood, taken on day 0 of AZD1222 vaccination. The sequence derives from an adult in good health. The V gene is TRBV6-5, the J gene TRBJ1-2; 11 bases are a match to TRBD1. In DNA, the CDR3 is TGTGCCAGCAGTTCCACGGACAGGGGGCTAGGTGGCTACACCTTC. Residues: CASSSTDRGLGGYTF.